This TCR beta chain appears in the sequencing data of a study of blood T cell repertoires in COVID-19. Study-level background: Samples came from the United States, Italy and Spain, spanning acute and convalescent COVID-19. Nucleic acid was either cDNA or gDNA, and it came from T cells, B-cell-depleted T cells, or PBMCs.

Germline V gives CDR1 SGHAT, CDR2 FQNNGV. This CDR3 contains 11 residues. V gave up 5 bases and J gave up 5 bases, with 6 bases separating them. Original analysis: Reference gene primer amplification in the assay estimated nucleated cell counts. Sequencing was performed with immunoSEQ multiplex PCR; in TCRdb, only in-frame clones are kept and a portion is missing. For V, J and clone size, that table is used; D and trimming come from the DNA. Among some 210,000 clones listed, approximately 85% were seen once. V is TRBV11-2 and J is TRBJ2-5; D unclear. What was sequenced was peripheral blood. The source of this sequence is a woman in her 70s with active or convalescent COVID-19. CDR3 in DNA: TGTGCCAGCAGCCCGTCGGAGACCCAGTACTTC. This translates into CASSPSETQYF.